The source of this TCR beta chain is a study of human T cells and chemical hapten exposure. TCRdb redid the calling of the RACE reads with MiXCR, one entry per CDR3 protein. The sample contains fewer than 95,000 distinct CDR3 sequences, 10% to 13% of which appear only once. As for time point: patch test 1, 2 weeks after DPC sensitization. Treatment defined: therapeutic diphenylcyclopropenone sensitization with weekly scalp DPC. This clonotype was counted many times. The germline CDR1 and CDR2 sequences are SNHLY and FYNNEI. There are 15 residues in the CDR3. V was trimmed by 0 bases and J by 6 bases, leaving 9 bases between them.

The V and J genes are TRBV2 and TRBJ2-6; D unresolved. This specimen was whole blood, taken in connection with sensitization to the hapten diphenylcyclopropenone (DPC). The TCR originated in a man aged 35-49 years with alopecia areata. Some clones in this sample may be carry-over from other donors' samples. The CDR3 DNA reads TGTGCCAGCAGTGAAGCGTGGACCTCGGCCAACGTCCTGACTTTC. Its translation is CASSEAWTSANVLTF.